This T cell receptor (beta chain) was sequenced in a study of beta chain features in type 1 diabetes. Purities in excess of 95% were seen in all sorted populations. Isolated RNA was reverse transcribed in full, so expressed TCRB transcripts were sequenced. Regulatory, naive and central memory T cell samples averaged about 3.57 million reads. Clones were read by immunoSEQ multiplex PCR, and TCRdb kept only the in-frame ones, dropping some. The sample includes 900,000 or so clones, roughly 16% of them seen just once. CDR3 length: 11 amino acids. Germline CDR1 reads SGHAT; CDR2 reads FQNNGV. V was cut by 6 bases and J by 2 bases, with 5 bases left in between. Worth noting for this clone: Antigen: not known.

General observations from the study: Patients with type 1 diabetes showed fewer VDJ junction insertions and more deletions.

This clonotype was sampled from a young woman in good health. Sample: naive CD4+ T cells from blood. This chain connects TRBV11-2 to TRBJ2-7; no clear D gene. CDR3 in amino acids: CASRGPYEQYF. The CDR3 DNA reads TGTGCCAGCAGAGGACCCTACGAGCAGTACTTC.